A selection of T cell receptor beta chains follows, all from one sample in a study of CD8 T cells in Susac syndrome. One entry per CDR3 protein, called by TCRdb with MiXCR from the immunoSEQ multiplex PCR reads. Of fewer than 95,000 distinct CDR3 sequences in the sample, about 96% were seen once. Specimen: CD8+ T cells from PBMCs. The receptor set was obtained from a human donor with Susac syndrome. Each CDR3 is given with its conserved first and last residue. Fields, in order: D gene, V gene, J gene, CDR3 protein, CDR3 DNA. The D gene is left open where the match is weak.

D: .
V: TRBV13
J: TRBJ2-7
CDR3: CASSPRRRRYEQYF
DNA: TGTGCCAGCAGTCCTCGAAGGAGGAGATACGAGCAGTACTTC

D: .
V: TRBV4-3
J: TRBJ1-1
CDR3: CASSQDSNTEAFF
DNA: TGCGCCAGCAGCCAAGATTCAAACACTGAAGCTTTCTTT

D: .
V: TRBV12-5
J: TRBJ1-1
CDR3: CASAGGGNTEAFF
DNA: TGTGCTAGTGCTGGGGGGGGGAACACTGAAGCTTTCTTT

D: TRBD1
V: TRBV3-1
J: TRBJ2-5
CDR3: CASSQPSMGTGPSETQYF
DNA: TGTGCCAGCAGCCAACCTTCCATGGGGACAGGACCCTCGGAGACCCAGTACTTC

D: .
V: TRBV4-1
J: TRBJ2-7
CDR3: CASSQVIELSYEQYF
DNA: TGCGCCAGCAGCCAAGTCATAGAACTATCCTACGAGCAGTACTTC

D: .
V: TRBV7-9
J: TRBJ1-1
CDR3: CASSSGPAEAFF
DNA: TGTGCCAGCAGCTCCGGCCCCGCTGAAGCTTTCTTT

D: .
V: TRBV18
J: TRBJ1-4
CDR3: CASSPRRTTNEKLFF
DNA: TGTGCCAGCTCACCACGTAGGACTACCAATGAAAAACTGTTTTTT

D: .
V: TRBV19
J: TRBJ2-2
CDR3: CASRVLGLLGELFF
DNA: TGTGCCAGTAGGGTGTTAGGACTGCTCGGGGAGCTGTTTTTT

D: TRBD2
V: TRBV3-1
J: TRBJ2-3
CDR3: CASSLRSGLAGTTDTQYF
DNA: TGTGCCAGCAGCCTGCGGAGCGGACTAGCGGGGACCACAGATACGCAGTATTTT

D: .
V: TRBV18
J: TRBJ1-5
CDR3: CASSPGESSNQPQHF
DNA: TGTGCCAGCTCACCGGGGGAAAGTAGCAATCAGCCCCAGCATTTT

D: .
V: TRBV28
J: TRBJ1-3
CDR3: CASTRPGLSGNTIYF
DNA: TGTGCCAGCACCCGCCCAGGGTTATCTGGAAACACCATATATTTT

D: .
V: TRBV7-9
J: TRBJ2-7
CDR3: CASSPMKVGGANYEQYF
DNA: TGTGCCAGCAGCCCAATGAAAGTGGGGGGAGCCAACTACGAGCAGTACTTC

D: TRBD2
V: TRBV7-2
J: TRBJ2-2
CDR3: CASSLAGLAGELFF
DNA: TGTGCCAGCAGCTTAGCCGGACTAGCCGGGGAGCTGTTTTTT

D: .
V: TRBV19
J: TRBJ1-4
CDR3: CASSPPATNEKLFF
DNA: TGTGCCAGTAGCCCCCCTGCAACTAATGAAAAACTGTTTTTT